The entry below gives a single T cell receptor (beta chain) sequence along with its context. This clone's antigen is unknown. The junction and the germline gene differ at one end; a read error may be behind it. RNA was isolated from bulk, unsorted tissue, and RNA quality was assessed with a NanoDrop ND-1000 and an Agilent 2100. Newly diagnosed lung cancer patients without prior chemotherapy who had been admitted for thoracic surgery in China between August and November 2014 were enrolled as donors. Anyone who had undergone radiotherapy or chemotherapy before, or who had another cancer at the same time, was left out of the study. Pieces of surgical tissue measuring 1-2 cm3 were kept in RNAlater solution and held at -80 degrees C until needed. The record originates from a study of tumor and adjacent non-tumor tissue in lung cancer (dated by TCRdb to 2016 to 2019). Regarding the research as a whole: Of the cohort, around eleven patients had adenocarcinoma, 2 had squamous cell carcinoma and 1 had small cell lung cancer. The 15 or so patients were aged about 31 to 85 years, included some 10 men and 5 women, and had TNM stage I to III disease. Sequencing produced more than 100,000,000 productive TCRbeta reads in total, an average of approximately 4.1 million reads per sample. Using bulk TCRbeta repertoires from approximately 15 lung cancer patients, the study set lung tumor tissue side by side with matched distant non-tumor lung tissue. For each patient, one tumor sample and one normal lung sample were taken, giving roughly 30 paired specimens that underwent TCRbeta CDR3 sequencing. Broad study findings and their caveats: The top 100 clones made up a significantly larger cumulative share of the repertoire in normal lung than in tumor tissue. TCR diversity was significantly higher in younger patients, and higher tumor TCR diversity was associated with shorter overall and disease-free survival. Neither the sequencing platform nor unique molecular identifiers are named or mentioned anywhere in the methods. Peripheral blood was not sequenced, so blood TCRbeta repertoires were not examined in the lung cancer patients of the study. Tumor tissue showed significantly higher TCR diversity (inverse Simpson) than normal lung tissue, at 431.37 vs 166.20 (P = 0.0075, Mann-Whitney U test). Only around 15 patients were included in the cohort, and the need for larger samples and more detailed clinical data was noted by the authors.

The library was built by means of multiplex PCR. Data came from an Illumina HiSeq 2500. TCRbeta libraries were constructed through three rounds of nested PCR with primers (Table S4) according to protocols modified from ARM-PCR. PCR products of 200-500 bp were gel-excised and purified with the QIAquick gel extraction kit before sequencing. The source study handled its data this way. Trimmomatic was used to clean the reads, FLASH was used to merge the reads into complete CDR3 sequences, and MiTCR was used to assign the reads to V(D)J germline segments. VDJtools was used to compute clonal diversity as the inverse Simpson's index. In-frame sequences without a premature stop codon were defined as productive reads. TCRdb trimmed the raw reads at Q25, called clones with MiXCR and kept productive beta chains. CDR3 protein duplicates are merged, each entry listing the most common genes and DNA. For this entry, the V and J calls and clone size follow TCRdb and not the study's own pipeline. In this sample the table shows around 70,000 distinct CDR3 sequences, just under 60% of which occur a single time. Of the sample, 20% falls within the top ten clones.

CDR1 and CDR2 are drawn from the germline V gene: MDHEN, SYDVKM. The CDR3 holds 14 amino acids from the cysteine to the phenylalanine. Here the CDR3 DNA is all that survives: 42 bases in frame from base 1. Sequencing was done on a sample of lung tumor tissue. The chain uses TRBV28 and TRBJ2-2; no D gene is confidently identified. The TCR was taken from a man in his fifties with non-small cell lung cancer. In nucleotides, the sequence is TGTGCCGGCAGTTTATTAGGGATCACCGGGGAGCTGTTTTTT. The resulting protein is CAGSLLGITGELFF.